The 16 T cell receptor beta chains presented below share a single source sample, sequenced in a study of early T cells in non-severe SARS-CoV-2 infection. TCRdb re-called the 5' RACE reads through MiXCR, storing one row per CDR3 protein. The sample yields around 71,000 distinct CDR3 sequences, roughly 10% seen once. Source: whole blood, taken at baseline. The receptors here all came from an adult who was a healthcare worker with PCR-confirmed SARS-CoV-2 infection or an uninfected control (not recorded which).

This clonotype was counted only a few times. The V gene is TRBV18, the J gene TRBJ1-4; 9 bases agree with TRBD1. V shed 2 bases, J shed 6 bases, and the junction held 4 bases outside the gene matches. The CDR3 has 15 amino acids. CDR1 and CDR2 from the germline V gene are KGHSH and LQKENI. In DNA form, the CDR3 reads TGTGCCAGCTCACCAGGGGACAGGGAATATGAAAAACTGTTTTTT. Translation: CASSPGDREYEKLFF.

This clonotype was seen more than once but under ten times. This chain joins TRBV29-1 and TRBJ1-1, with 7 bases fitting TRBD1. This CDR3 contains 11 residues. V lost 6 bases and J lost 7; bases outside the gene matches: 5. The V gene's germline CDR1 is SQVTM and CDR2 ANQGSEA. The CDR3 spells CSVGQVLEAFF. Here the CDR3 DNA reads TGCAGCGTAGGACAGGTTCTTGAAGCTTTCTTT. Combining the CDR3 with reference TRBV29-1 and TRBJ1-1 gives the whole variable domain SAVISQKPSRDICQRGTSLTIQCQVDSQVTMMFWYRQQPGQSLTLIATANQGSEATYESGFVIDKFPISRPNLTFSTLTVSNMSPEDSSIYLCSVGQVLEAFFGQGTRLTVV.

V and J are TRBV29-1 and TRBJ2-1, with 7 bases fitting TRBD1. The CDR3 is made up of 14 amino acids. V lost 8 bases, J lost 5 bases, and 12 bases stayed unmatched. CDR1 is SQVTM and CDR2 is ANQGSEA in the germline V gene. CDR3 DNA sequence: TGCAGCTTCTCACTAGGGGGCCTCGACAATGAGCAGTTCTTC. Translating gives CSFSLGGLDNEQFF.

This clonotype appeared a few times. The chain has TRBV29-1 and TRBJ2-3, with TRBD2 matching 12 bases. The CDR3 is 15 residues long. Germline CDR1 is SQVTM and CDR2 is ANQGSEA. V gave up 7 bases and J gave up 2 bases; unmatched junction bases: 7. This CDR3 reads CSATGLAGATDTQYF. The DNA of the CDR3 is TGCAGCGCAACGGGACTAGCGGGCGCCACAGATACGCAGTATTTT.

This chain links TRBV29-1 with TRBJ2-2, with TRBD1 as a possible D gene (6 bases). Trimming pared 7 bases from V and 4 bases from J, leaving 19 bases between. The CDR3 is 15 residues long. Germline V gene lookup returns CDR1 SQVTM and CDR2 ANQGSEA. The DNA of the CDR3 is TGCAGCGCCGCCCCCGGGCAGGGGCTCACCGGGGAGCTGTTTTTT. Protein product: CSAAPGQGLTGELFF.

This chain connects TRBV14 to TRBJ2-2; D unresolved. Germline-derived CDR1 and CDR2 are SGHDN and FVKESK. The CDR3 is made up of 13 amino acids. With 4 bases removed from V and 4 bases from J, the gap between germline ends came to 7 bases. The CDR3 nucleotides are TGTGCCAGCAGCCTCAGGTTCACCGGGGAGCTGTTTTTT. This gives the protein CASSLRFTGELFF. The full variable domain, with the rest looked up from reference TRBV14 and TRBJ2-2, is EAGVTQFPSHSVIEKGQTVTLRCDPISGHDNLYWYRRVMGKEIKFLLHFVKESKQDESGMPNNRFLAERTGGTYSTLKVQPAELEDSGVYFCASSLRFTGELFFGEGSRLTVL.

In its sample, this clonotype was seen a few times. The CDR3 coding sequence is TGTGCCAGTAGTATACTGGCGGGAGCCGGCAATGAGCAGTTCTTC. Its translation: CASSILAGAGNEQFF. The chain has TRBV19 and TRBJ2-1, with TRBD2 identical over 7 bases. This CDR3 contains 15 residues. Germline-derived CDR1 and CDR2 are LNHDA and SQIVND (reference sequence). Unmatched junction bases numbered 7, after V lost 2 bases and J lost 6 bases.

This clonotype came up many times. The chain's CDR3 is CASSAPLAVIPSYEQYF. The DNA of the CDR3 is TGTGCCAGCAGCGCACCACTCGCCGTCATTCCCTCCTACGAGCAGTACTTC. V is TRBV28 and J is TRBJ2-7; no clear D gene. The germline gives CDR1 MDHEN, CDR2 SYDVKM. The CDR3 contains 17 residues. The ends were cut back, 6 bases at V and 0 bases at J, with 21 bases in the middle.

Within the sample, this clonotype is medium-sized. This chain joins TRBV6-2 or TRBV6-3 and TRBJ2-1; D not certain. The CDR3 is made up of 12 amino acids. V was trimmed by 6 bases and J by 10 bases, leaving 13 bases between them. In germline, CDR1 is MNHEY, CDR2 SVGEGT. CDR3 amino acids: CASSPPTWEQFF. In DNA, the CDR3 is TGTGCCAGCAGCCCCCCCACTTGGGAGCAGTTCTTC.

V usage is TRBV20-1 and J usage is TRBJ2-7; tentatively, D is TRBD2 (5 bases). Germline lookup yields CDR1 DFQATT and CDR2 SNEGSKA (reference sequence). The CDR3 has 19 residues. Trimming took off 2 bases at V and 0 bases at J, with 26 bases between the two ends. The CDR3 DNA reads TGCAGTGCTAGAACCCCATCGGGAAATCGGGGTGGCTCCTCCTACGAGCAGTACTTC. Its protein is CSARTPSGNRGGSSYEQYF.

This clonotype was seen many times. The chain links TRBV6-1 to TRBJ2-1; 14 bases align to TRBD2. The length of the CDR3 is 15 residues. Germline V CDR1 and CDR2: MNHNS, SASEGT. Trimming cost V 8 bases and J 2 bases; bases outside gene matches: 2. The CDR3, as DNA: TGTGCCAGCTCGGGACTAGCGGGGGCCTACAATGAGCAGTTCTTC. This translates into CASSGLAGAYNEQFF.

This clonotype was counted a few times. The J gene is TRBJ1-1, the V gene TRBV10-3; the match to TRBD1 covers 7 bases. Germline assignment: CDR1 ENHRY and CDR2 SYGVKD. There are 14 residues in the CDR3. Germline trimming cut 3 bases from V and 3 bases from J; bases unmatched to any gene: 4. CDR3 residues: CAISEWQGDTEAFF. The CDR3 nucleotides read TGTGCCATCAGTGAATGGCAGGGGGACACTGAAGCTTTCTTT.

This chain connects TRBV5-4 to TRBJ2-2; D call uncertain. CDR3 size: 14 residues. Looked up from germline, CDR1 is SGHNT and CDR2 is YYREEE (reference sequence). V was trimmed by 4 bases and J by 2 bases, leaving 9 bases between them. For the CDR3, the DNA is TGTGCCAGCAGCACGAAAATCAACACCGGGGAGCTGTTTTTT. Its translation: CASSTKINTGELFF.

This clonotype appeared a few times. The chain is built from TRBV7-8 and TRBJ2-7, with D uncertain. This CDR3 has 14 amino acids. Germline CDR1 SGHVS, CDR2 FQNEAQ. Trimming left V 5 bases short and J 2 bases short, with 13 bases between. This CDR3 is CASSRSDNAYEQYF. The CDR3 nucleotides read TGTGCCAGCAGCCGTTCCGACAACGCCTACGAGCAGTACTTC. The complete variable domain, with remaining parts taken from reference TRBV7-8 and TRBJ2-7, reads GAGVSQSPRYKVAKRGQDVALRCDPISGHVSLFWYQQALGQGPEFLTYFQNEAQLDKSGLPSDRFFAERPEGSVSTLKIQRTQQEDSAVYLCASSRSDNAYEQYFGPGTRLTVT.

The chain carries TRBV29-1 and TRBJ1-1, with unresolved D. The CDR3 totals 10 residues. Germline V gives CDR1 SQVTM, CDR2 ANQGSEA. Trimming left V 4 bases short and J 4 bases short, with 4 bases between. The CDR3 DNA follows: TGCAGCGTTGGGTCCACTGAAGCTTTCTTT. Translated: CSVGSTEAFF.

This rearrangement joins TRBV30 to TRBJ2-7; perhaps TRBD2 as D (6 bases). This CDR3 comprises 14 residues. Germline V gene data show CDR1 as GTSNPN and CDR2 as SVGIG (reference sequence). Trimming pared 0 bases from V and 3 bases from J, leaving 12 bases between. CDR3 DNA sequence: TGTGCCTGGAGTGTTTCCAGCGGGCTCTACGAGCAGTACTTC. It is translated as CAWSVSSGLYEQYF. Based on the CDR3 plus reference TRBV30 and TRBJ2-7, the full variable domain is SQTIHQWPATLVQPVGSPLSLECTVEGTSNPNLYWYRQAAGRGLQLLFYSVGIGQISSEVPQNLSASRPQDRQFILSSKKLLLSDSGFYLCAWSVSSGLYEQYFGPGTRLTVT.